One T cell receptor beta chain is described in this entry. Its target is unknown. Participating donors were healthy, HIV-negative adults free of recent acute infections or vaccinations. Deep was the level used in running the assay. TCRdb keeps only in-frame clones here, not all; method: immunoSEQ multiplex PCR. The data hold over 1.5 million clones, with nearly 99% observed a single time. This sample was included in a study of shared clonotypes between healthy human individuals. Germline CDR1 and CDR2: SGDLS and YYNGEE. The CDR3 is 16 residues long. V was trimmed by 6 bases and J by 0 bases, leaving 15 bases between them. General study findings and limits: Owing to a small donor count, the genetic and exposure-history diversity represented was limited.

The sequence was obtained from a man aged 25-45 years in good health. The chain links TRBV9 to TRBJ2-2; TRBD2 is a possible D gene (5 bases). The sample comprised naive CD4+ T cells sorted from blood. Described subset: CD45RA+ positively selected. The CDR3 here is CASTLASHANTGELFF. The CDR3 nucleotides read TGTGCCAGCACCCTGGCTAGCCATGCGAACACCGGGGAGCTGTTTTTT.